This T cell receptor (beta chain) was retrieved from a study of blood T cell repertoires in COVID-19. Study context: The origin of the acute and convalescent COVID-19 samples was the United States, Italy and Spain.

The CDR3 sequence is 16 residues long. The J segment lost 7 bases and the V segment lost 2 bases, leaving 9 bases of the junction unmatched. Germline V gene sequence: CDR1 MGHRA, CDR2 YSYEKL. Original data processing: Reference gene primer amplification gave estimated nucleated cell counts. The data were produced by immunoSEQ multiplex PCR, yet TCRdb's version contains in-frame clones alone and is incomplete. V and J calls and clone size are as listed in that table; D and trimming were resolved from the DNA. In the table there are a few hundred thousand clones, around four fifths of which are singletons.

This clonotype was sampled from a man aged 25-45 years who had recovered from COVID-19. The sample was peripheral blood. The chain has TRBV4-1 and TRBJ1-4; TRBD1 agrees at 8 bases. CDR3 residues: CASSQSIGTGGEKLFF. The CDR3 DNA reads TGCGCCAGCAGCCAATCAATCGGGACAGGAGGTGAAAAACTGTTTTTT.